The next 20 T cell receptor beta chains were all read from a single sample in a study of blood T cell repertoires in COVID-19 (dated by TCRdb to the early 2020s). Library method: the immunoSEQ multiplex PCR assay. TCRdb retrieved this table from immuneACCESS and kept in-frame rearrangements only. Not all clones are present; in checked studies, unresolved V genes account for under half, and no reason is known for the remainder. For this sample the table gives about 390,000 clones, of which 87% were detected only once. 2.3% of the sample comes from the top ten. The sequencing sample was made of peripheral blood. These receptors came from a woman aged 60-75 years with COVID-19, enrolled during active disease.

The chain uses TRBV7-9 and TRBJ2-1; a weak D match, TRBD1 (5 bases). CDR1 is SEHNR and CDR2 is FQNEAQ in the germline V gene (reference sequence). Trimming cost V 1 base and J 2 bases, with 9 bases left between them. The CDR3 is made up of 15 amino acids. CDR3 region: CASSLVQAAYNEQFF. CDR3 in DNA: TGTGCCAGCAGCTTAGTACAGGCAGCCTACAATGAGCAGTTCTTC.

This chain connects TRBV9 to TRBJ1-2, with D unclear. Looked up from germline, CDR1 is SGDLS and CDR2 is YYNGEE. The CDR3 sequence is 14 residues long. V gave up 5 bases and J gave up 4 bases, with 15 bases separating them. The CDR3 sequence is CASSDSPLFYGYTF. CDR3 sequence (DNA): TGTGCCAGCAGTGATTCGCCACTTTTCTATGGCTACACCTTC.

The rearrangement links TRBV28 to TRBJ1-1; D ambiguous. Germline CDR1 is MDHEN and CDR2 is SYDVKM. V was cut by 7 bases and J by 10 bases, with 13 bases left in between. CDR3 length equals 11 residues. CDR3 protein: CASKNSRSAFF. In nucleotides, the CDR3 is TGTGCCAGCAAGAATAGCCGGTCAGCTTTCTTT.

The chain recombines TRBV28 with TRBJ1-3, with 9 nucleotides matching TRBD1. The germline gives CDR1 MDHEN, CDR2 SYDVKM. J gave up 3 bases and V 5 bases, and 2 bases lay outside the gene matches. This CDR3 has 14 amino acids. The CDR3, as DNA: TGTGCCAGCAGTACGACAGGGGGTGGAAACACCATATATTTT. Protein: CASSTTGGGNTIYF.

CDR3: CASSFTGRGDETQYF. CDR3 nucleotide sequence: TGTGCCAGCAGCTTCACTGGACGGGGGGATGAGACCCAGTACTTC. The chain links TRBV5-4 to TRBJ2-5; 7 bases are shared with TRBD2. CDR1 SGHNT and CDR2 YYREEE come from the germline V gene (reference sequence). The CDR3 runs to 15 residues. The V gene end was trimmed by 2 bases and the J gene end by 5 bases; junction bases not matched to a gene: 9. Based on the CDR3 plus reference TRBV5-4 and TRBJ2-5, the full variable domain is ETGVTQSPTHLIKTRGQQVTLRCSSQSGHNTVSWYQQALGQGPQFIFQYYREEENGRGNFPPRFSGLQFPNYSSELNVNALELDDSALYLCASSFTGRGDETQYFGPGTRLLVL.

CDR3 protein: CASTGQGAGRYGYTF. The CDR3, as DNA: TGTGCCAGCACCGGACAGGGGGCGGGGAGGTATGGCTACACCTTC. V is TRBV6-5 and J is TRBJ1-2; 11 bases map to TRBD1. Germline assignment: CDR1 MNHEY and CDR2 SVGAGI. This CDR3 has 15 residues. J gave up 5 bases and V 7 bases, and 9 bases lay outside the gene matches.

The V call is TRBV2, the J call TRBJ2-2; the match to TRBD1 covers 7 bases. With V trimmed by 6 bases and J by 2 bases, 9 bases remained unmatched. The CDR3 runs 16 residues. Germline CDR1 and CDR2: SNHLY and FYNNEI. The CDR3 region has the DNA TGTGCCAGCAGCGAATCCGGGACAGTCAACACCGGGGAGCTGTTTTTT. Its protein product is CASSESGTVNTGELFF.

The chain links TRBV27 to TRBJ1-6; the match to TRBD1 covers 7 bases. Unmatched junction bases numbered 5, after V lost 3 bases and J lost 9 bases. Germline assignment: CDR1 MNHEY and CDR2 SMNVEV (reference sequence). This CDR3 has 14 amino acids. CDR3 region: CASSLATGTSPLHF. The CDR3 nucleotides are TGTGCCAGCAGTTTGGCGACAGGGACTTCACCCCTCCACTTT.

The gene calls are TRBV11-2 and TRBJ2-2; 12 bases agree with TRBD2. Trimming cost V 5 bases and J 5 bases; bases outside gene matches: 12. In germline, CDR1 is SGHAT, CDR2 FQNNGV. The CDR3 consists of 18 residues. CDR3 DNA: TGTGCCAGCAGCCCCTCGCTAGCGGGGGGGTGGGGGACCGGGGAGCTGTTTTTT. Amino acids: CASSPSLAGGWGTGELFF.

This chain uses TRBV18 with TRBJ2-5; 9 bases agree with TRBD1. V shed 3 bases, J shed 4 bases, and the junction held 9 bases outside the gene matches. CDR1 KGHSH and CDR2 LQKENI come from the germline V gene. This CDR3 contains 16 residues. CDR3 region: CASSPSGQGSSETQYF. Here the CDR3 DNA reads TGTGCCAGCTCACCCAGCGGACAGGGGTCTTCAGAGACCCAGTACTTC.

The chain is built from TRBV7-6 and TRBJ2-6; D might be TRBD2 (6 bases). This CDR3 has 17 residues. Germline V CDR1 and CDR2: SGHVS, FNYEAQ. V was trimmed by 2 bases and J by 0 bases, leaving 11 bases between them. The CDR3 bases are TGTGCCAGCAGCTTATTCGGGGGAAGCTCTGGGGCCAACGTCCTGACTTTC. Its protein product is CASSLFGGSSGANVLTF.

The chain carries TRBV3-1 (or the pseudogene TRBV3-2) and TRBJ2-1; possibly TRBD2 for D (6 bases). The CDR3 has 16 amino acids. Germline assignment: CDR1 LGHDT and CDR2 YNNKEL (reference sequence). V gave up 1 base and J gave up 7 bases, with 17 bases separating them. Here the CDR3 reads CASSQAWAASGNEQFF. The CDR3 region has the DNA TGTGCCAGCAGCCAAGCATGGGCCGCAAGCGGGAATGAGCAGTTCTTC.

This chain connects TRBV14 to TRBJ1-6; unclear D gene. The CDR3 is 11 residues long. V was pared by 7 bases and J by 13 bases, with 11 bases between. CDR1 is SGHDN and CDR2 is FVKESK in the germline V gene. The CDR3: CASTRVGPLHF. DNA for the CDR3: TGTGCCAGCACTCGGGTAGGTCCCCTCCACTTT.

The chain joins TRBV6-5 to TRBJ1-2, with a tentative D call TRBD1 (6 bases). Germline V gene lookup returns CDR1 MNHEY and CDR2 SVGAGI. V lost 7 bases and J lost 5, with 14 bases in between. This CDR3 is 13 amino acids long. The CDR3 sequence is CASTVDRLYGYTF. Here the CDR3 DNA reads TGTGCCAGCACCGTTGACAGGCTTTATGGCTACACCTTC.

The chain couples TRBV7-9 to TRBJ1-3, with a weak D call TRBD1 (5 bases). Deletions cut 3 bases from V and 2 bases from J, with 14 bases between. The CDR3 totals 16 residues. The V gene's germline CDR1 is SEHNR and CDR2 FQNEAQ (reference sequence). CDR3 DNA: TGTGCCAGCAGCTTCTGGTCCTTAGGGGCTGGAAACACCATATATTTT. This translates into CASSFWSLGAGNTIYF.

This chain uses TRBV24-1 with TRBJ1-2; no clear D. Trimming left V 3 bases short and J 5 bases short, with 6 bases between. Per germline, CDR1 KGHDR and CDR2 SFDVKD. CDR3 length: 12 amino acids. CDR3 loop: CATSDTGYGYTF. The CDR3 DNA follows: TGTGCCACCAGTGATACGGGGTATGGCTACACCTTC.

The chain has TRBV7-2 and TRBJ1-4; 7 bases align to TRBD1. V lost 5 bases to trimming and J lost 4 bases; unmatched junction nucleotides: 10. Germline values: CDR1 SGHTA, CDR2 FQGNSA. The CDR3 sequence is 16 residues long. This CDR3 is CASSPGQKNHNEKLFF. CDR3 nucleotide sequence: TGTGCCAGCAGCCCGGGACAGAAAAATCATAATGAAAAACTGTTTTTT.

The genes are TRBV5-6 and TRBJ2-7; tentatively, D is TRBD2 (5 bases). The germline CDR1 and CDR2 sequences are SGHDT and YYEEEE. The CDR3 runs to 14 residues. With 2 bases removed from V and 4 bases from J, the gap between germline ends came to 13 bases. CDR3: CASSLVPGLYEQYF. The CDR3 DNA follows: TGTGCCAGCAGCTTAGTCCCCGGACTTTACGAGCAGTACTTC.

The chain employs TRBV11-2 and TRBJ2-7, with D perhaps TRBD1 (6 bases). In germline, CDR1 is SGHAT, CDR2 FQNNGV. V lost 5 bases to trimming and J lost 4 bases, with 9 bases between them. CDR3 length: 12 residues. The CDR3 DNA reads TGTGCCAGCAGCCCAGGGGTTTACGAGCAGTACTTC. As protein: CASSPGVYEQYF. The variable domain in full, completed from reference TRBV11-2 and TRBJ2-7, reads EAGVAQSPRYKIIEKRQSVAFWCNPISGHATLYWYQQILGQGPKLLIQFQNNGVVDDSQLPKDRFSAERLKGVDSTLKIQPAKLEDSAVYLCASSPGVYEQYFGPGTRLTVT.

This rearrangement joins TRBV28 to TRBJ2-5; 10 nucleotides align to TRBD2. Trimming removed 3 bases from V and 0 bases from J; junction bases left unmatched: 4. Germline V gene lookup returns CDR1 MDHEN and CDR2 SYDVKM. The CDR3 has 16 residues. The CDR3 DNA follows: TGTGCCAGCAGTTTGGTACTAGCGGGGTACCAAGAGACCCAGTACTTC. Its translation: CASSLVLAGYQETQYF. Supplemented by reference TRBV28 and TRBJ2-5, the full variable domain reads DVKVTQSSRYLVKRTGEKVFLECVQDMDHENMFWYRQDPGLGLRLIYFSYDVKMKEKGDIPEGYSVSREKKERFSLILESASTNQTSMYLCASSLVLAGYQETQYFGPGTRLLVL.